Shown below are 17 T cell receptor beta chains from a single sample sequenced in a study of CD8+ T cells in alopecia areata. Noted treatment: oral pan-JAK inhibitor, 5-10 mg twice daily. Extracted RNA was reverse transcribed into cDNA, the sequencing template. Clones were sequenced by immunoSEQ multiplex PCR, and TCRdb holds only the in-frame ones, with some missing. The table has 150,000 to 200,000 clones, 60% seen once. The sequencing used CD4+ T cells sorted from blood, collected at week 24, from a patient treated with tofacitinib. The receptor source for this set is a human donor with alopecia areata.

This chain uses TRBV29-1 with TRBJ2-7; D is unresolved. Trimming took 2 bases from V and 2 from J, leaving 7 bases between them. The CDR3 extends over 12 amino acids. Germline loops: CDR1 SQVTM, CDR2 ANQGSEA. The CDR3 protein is CSVETAPYEQYF. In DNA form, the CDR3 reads TGCAGCGTTGAAACAGCACCCTACGAGCAGTACTTC.

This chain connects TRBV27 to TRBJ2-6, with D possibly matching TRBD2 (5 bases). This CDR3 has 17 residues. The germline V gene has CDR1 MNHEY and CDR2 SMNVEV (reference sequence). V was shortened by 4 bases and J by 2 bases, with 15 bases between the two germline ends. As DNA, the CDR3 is TGTGCCAGCAGTTCCTACACTAGTACGGCTGGGGCCAACGTCCTGACTTTC. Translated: CASSSYTSTAGANVLTF.

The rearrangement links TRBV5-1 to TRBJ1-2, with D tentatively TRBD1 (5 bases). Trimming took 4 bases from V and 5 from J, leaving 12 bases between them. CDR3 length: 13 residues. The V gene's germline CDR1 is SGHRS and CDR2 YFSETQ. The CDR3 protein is CASSIYQGYGYTF. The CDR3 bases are TGCGCCAGCAGCATATATCAGGGTTATGGCTACACCTTC.

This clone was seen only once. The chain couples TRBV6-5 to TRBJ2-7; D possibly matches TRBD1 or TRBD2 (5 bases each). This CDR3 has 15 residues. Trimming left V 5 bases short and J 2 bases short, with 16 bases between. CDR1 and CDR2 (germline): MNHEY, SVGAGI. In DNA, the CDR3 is TGTGCCAGCAGTAGGGGACCCCCGGGGACCTACGAGCAGTACTTC. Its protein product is CASSRGPPGTYEQYF.

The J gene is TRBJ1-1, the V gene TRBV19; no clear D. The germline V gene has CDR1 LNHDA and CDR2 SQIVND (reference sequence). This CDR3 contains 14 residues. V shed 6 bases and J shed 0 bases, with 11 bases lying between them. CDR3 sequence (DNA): TGTGCCAGTAGCCCGACTGCTATGAACACTGAAGCTTTCTTT. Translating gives CASSPTAMNTEAFF. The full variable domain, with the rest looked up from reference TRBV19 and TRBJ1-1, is DGGITQSPKYLFRKEGQNVTLSCEQNLNHDAMYWYRQDPGQGLRLIYYSQIVNDFQKGDIAEGYSVSREKKESFPLTVTSAQKNPTAFYLCASSPTAMNTEAFFGQGTRLTVV.

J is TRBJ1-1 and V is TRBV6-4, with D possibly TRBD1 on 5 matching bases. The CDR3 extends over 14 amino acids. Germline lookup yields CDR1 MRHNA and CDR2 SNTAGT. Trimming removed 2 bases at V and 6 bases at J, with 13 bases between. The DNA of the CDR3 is TGTGCCAGCAGTGACCAACCAGGGCGCGCTGAAGCTTTCTTT. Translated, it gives CASSDQPGRAEAFF.

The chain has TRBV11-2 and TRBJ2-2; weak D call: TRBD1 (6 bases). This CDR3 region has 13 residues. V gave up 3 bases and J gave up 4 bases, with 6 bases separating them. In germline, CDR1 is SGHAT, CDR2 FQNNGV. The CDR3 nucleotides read TGTGCCAGCAGCTTGGGGGCCACCGGGGAGCTGTTTTTT. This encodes CASSLGATGELFF.

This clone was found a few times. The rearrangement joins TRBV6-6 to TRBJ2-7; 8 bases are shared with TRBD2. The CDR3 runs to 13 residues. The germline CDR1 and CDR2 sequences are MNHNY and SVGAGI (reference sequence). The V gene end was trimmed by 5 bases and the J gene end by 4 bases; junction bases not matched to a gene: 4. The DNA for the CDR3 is TGTGCCAGCAGTACCGGGGGGGGATACGAGCAGTACTTC. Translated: CASSTGGGYEQYF.

The chain's CDR3 is CASRTDRVGPDYGYTF. The CDR3 nucleotides are TGTGCCAGCAGGACCGACAGGGTTGGTCCCGACTATGGCTACACCTTC. The chain is built from TRBV7-9 and TRBJ1-2; 7 nucleotides match TRBD1. Looked up from germline, CDR1 is SEHNR and CDR2 is FQNEAQ (reference sequence). The ends lost 6 bases at V and 3 bases at J; junction bases unmatched: 13. The CDR3 loop spans 16 amino acids.

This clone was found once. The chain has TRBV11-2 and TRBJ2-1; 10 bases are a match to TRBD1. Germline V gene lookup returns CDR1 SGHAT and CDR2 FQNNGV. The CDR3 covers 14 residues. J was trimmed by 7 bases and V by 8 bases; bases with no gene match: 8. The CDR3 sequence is CASSLDRGTNEQFF. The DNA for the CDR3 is TGTGCCAGCTCCCTGGACAGGGGGACGAATGAGCAGTTCTTC.

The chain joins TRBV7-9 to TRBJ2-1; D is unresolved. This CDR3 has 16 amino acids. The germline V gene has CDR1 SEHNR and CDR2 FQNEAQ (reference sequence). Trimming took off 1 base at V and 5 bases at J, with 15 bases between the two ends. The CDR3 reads CASSLDPVIPNNEQFF. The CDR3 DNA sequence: TGTGCCAGCAGCTTAGATCCAGTAATCCCAAACAATGAGCAGTTCTTC. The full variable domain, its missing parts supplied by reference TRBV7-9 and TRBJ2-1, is DTGVSQNPRHKITKRGQNVTFRCDPISEHNRLYWYRQTLGQGPEFLTYFQNEAQLEKSRLLSDRFSAERPKGSFSTLEIQRTEQGDSAMYLCASSLDPVIPNNEQFFGPGTRLTVL.

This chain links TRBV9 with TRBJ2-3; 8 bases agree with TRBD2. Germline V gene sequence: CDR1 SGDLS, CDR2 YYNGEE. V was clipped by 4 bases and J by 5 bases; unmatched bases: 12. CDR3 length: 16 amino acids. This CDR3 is CASSQPGASGLDTQYF. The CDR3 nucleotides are TGTGCCAGCAGCCAACCCGGGGCTAGCGGGCTAGATACGCAGTATTTT.

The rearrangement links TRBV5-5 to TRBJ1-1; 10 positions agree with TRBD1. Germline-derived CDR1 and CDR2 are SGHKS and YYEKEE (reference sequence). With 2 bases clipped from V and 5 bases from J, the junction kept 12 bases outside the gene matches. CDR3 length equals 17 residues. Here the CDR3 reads CASSLTPGQGIGTEAFF. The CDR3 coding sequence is TGTGCCAGCAGCTTAACTCCGGGACAGGGGATTGGAACTGAAGCTTTCTTT.

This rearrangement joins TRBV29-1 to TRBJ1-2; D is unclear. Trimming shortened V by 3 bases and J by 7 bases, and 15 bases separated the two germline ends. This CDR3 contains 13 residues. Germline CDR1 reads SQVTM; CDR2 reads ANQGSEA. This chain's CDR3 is CSVDRSARGGYTF. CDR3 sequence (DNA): TGCAGCGTTGATAGATCGGCTCGGGGTGGCTACACCTTC.

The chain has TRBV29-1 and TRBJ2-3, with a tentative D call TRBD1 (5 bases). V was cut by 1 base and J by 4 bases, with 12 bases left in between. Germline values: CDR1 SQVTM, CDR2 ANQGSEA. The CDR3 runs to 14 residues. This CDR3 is CSVEVDSPADTQYF. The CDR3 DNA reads TGCAGCGTTGAAGTCGACAGTCCCGCAGATACGCAGTATTTT.

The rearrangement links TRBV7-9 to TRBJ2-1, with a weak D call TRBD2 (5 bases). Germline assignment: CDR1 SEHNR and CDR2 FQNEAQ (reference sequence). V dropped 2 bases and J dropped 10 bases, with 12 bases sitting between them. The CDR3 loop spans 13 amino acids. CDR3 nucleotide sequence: TGTGCCAGCAGCTTATCTAGAGGGAACGAGCAGTTCTTC. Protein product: CASSLSRGNEQFF.

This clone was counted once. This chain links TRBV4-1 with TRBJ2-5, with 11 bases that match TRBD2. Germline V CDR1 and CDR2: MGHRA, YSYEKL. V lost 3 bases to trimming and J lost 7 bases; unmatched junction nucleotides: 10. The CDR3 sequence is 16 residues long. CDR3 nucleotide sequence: TGCGCCAGCAGCCAGCTGGGACTAGCGGACCTGCGGACCCAGTACTTC. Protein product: CASSQLGLADLRTQYF.